The next 16 T cell receptor beta chains were all read from a single sample in a study of PD-1 blockade in classical Hodgkin lymphoma. Clones were read by immunoSEQ multiplex PCR, and TCRdb kept only the in-frame ones, dropping some. The repertoire has nearly 25,000 clones, nearly 80% of them found once; the top ten carry approximately 7.2%. All patients relapsed after autologous stem cell transplantation, and brentuximab vedotin exposure varied. The sample in question was peripheral blood mononuclear cells (PBMCs), obtained at baseline. The receptor source for this set is a human donor with classical Hodgkin lymphoma.

CDR3 DNA: TGTGCCAGCAGCTTAGGGGGGGGTTTCACAGATACGCAGTATTTT. Translating it yields CASSLGGGFTDTQYF. This rearrangement joins TRBV7-8 to TRBJ2-3; 7 bases align to TRBD2. The CDR3 totals 15 residues. With V trimmed by 1 base and J by 2 bases, 3 bases remained unmatched. CDR1 is SGHVS, CDR2 FQNEAQ, per germline.

This chain uses TRBV18 with TRBJ1-1, with unresolved D. The V gene's germline CDR1 is KGHSH and CDR2 LQKENI. The CDR3 consists of 14 residues. Trimming shortened V by 3 bases and J by 1 base, and 9 bases separated the two germline ends. The CDR3 DNA sequence: TGTGCCAGCTCACCCGGCGGGAGGAACACTGAAGCTTTCTTT. This codes for CASSPGGRNTEAFF.

The chain uses TRBV6-5 and TRBJ1-1, with D perhaps matching TRBD1 (6 bases). Germline-derived CDR1 and CDR2 are MNHEY and SVGAGI. CDR3 length equals 15 residues. The V gene lost 4 bases and the J gene lost 4 bases, with 16 bases spanning the gap. This CDR3 is CASSSGTRRSTEAFF. Here the CDR3 DNA reads TGTGCCAGCAGTTCCGGGACACGACGAAGCACTGAAGCTTTCTTT.

The rearrangement joins TRBV19 to TRBJ1-4; D might be TRBD1 (5 bases). CDR1 is LNHDA and CDR2 is SQIVND in the germline V gene (reference sequence). The CDR3 contains 15 residues. Trimming removed 5 bases from V and 0 bases from J, with 10 bases in between. The CDR3 protein is CASSSRQTTNEKLFF. CDR3 sequence (DNA): TGTGCCAGTAGTTCCCGACAGACAACTAATGAAAAACTGTTTTTT.

The V call is TRBV19, the J call TRBJ1-4; 8 bases align to TRBD1. CDR3 length equals 14 residues. Germline CDR1 is LNHDA and CDR2 is SQIVND (reference sequence). The V gene end was trimmed by 3 bases and the J gene end by 8 bases; junction bases not matched to a gene: 5. The CDR3 reads CASSITGGEEKLFF. CDR3 nucleotide sequence: TGTGCCAGTAGTATCACAGGGGGAGAAGAAAAACTGTTTTTT.

This rearrangement joins TRBV25-1 to TRBJ2-5; 7 nucleotides match TRBD1. Unmatched junction bases numbered 6, after V lost 3 bases and J lost 5 bases. The V gene's germline CDR1 is MGHDK and CDR2 SYGVNS. This CDR3 has 14 amino acids. CDR3 sequence reads: CASSEPTGEETQYF. The CDR3 nucleotides read TGTGCCAGCAGTGAGCCCACAGGGGAGGAGACCCAGTACTTC. The full variable domain, its missing parts supplied by reference TRBV25-1 and TRBJ2-5, is EADIYQTPRYLVIGTGKKITLECSQTMGHDKMYWYQQDPGMELHLIHYSYGVNSTEKGDLSSESTVSRIRTEHFPLTLESARPSHTSQYLCASSEPTGEETQYFGPGTRLLVL.

The V gene is TRBV6-5, the J gene TRBJ2-5; TRBD2 matches at 11 bases. Trimming removed 6 bases from V and 10 bases from J; junction bases left unmatched: 13. Germline V gives CDR1 MNHEY, CDR2 SVGAGI. The CDR3 sequence is 15 residues long. The CDR3 DNA reads TGTGCCAGCAGCATACTAGCGGGGGCACGGGAGGGCCAGTACTTC. Amino acid sequence: CASSILAGAREGQYF.

CDR3 DNA: TGTGCCAGCAGCTTAGCGACCCCAGGTGGAGGCTACACCTTC. Translation: CASSLATPGGGYTF. The chain uses TRBV7-9 and TRBJ1-2, with D unresolved. V lost 0 bases and J 8 bases, leaving 13 bases between the germline ends. Per germline, CDR1 SEHNR and CDR2 FQNEAQ (reference sequence). The CDR3 runs 14 residues.

The chain carries TRBV30 and TRBJ2-2; 9 nucleotides line up with TRBD2. From germline, CDR1 is GTSNPN and CDR2 SVGIG (reference sequence). With V trimmed by 0 bases and J by 5 bases, 1 base remained unmatched. This CDR3 has 14 residues. DNA of the CDR3: TGTGCCTGGAGTGTCCTAGCGGGGACCGGGGAGCTGTTTTTT. As protein: CAWSVLAGTGELFF. The full variable domain, completed using reference TRBV30 and TRBJ2-2, is SQTIHQWPATLVQPVGSPLSLECTVEGTSNPNLYWYRQAAGRGLQLLFYSVGIGQISSEVPQNLSASRPQDRQFILSSKKLLLSDSGFYLCAWSVLAGTGELFFGEGSRLTVL.

The CDR3 DNA follows: TGCGCCAGCAGCTTGGGGAAGGAGGGGGTTAGTGGCTACACCTTC. The encoded protein is CASSLGKEGVSGYTF. V is TRBV5-1 and J is TRBJ1-2, with D tentatively TRBD1 (6 bases). Deletions cut 0 bases from V and 7 bases from J, with 16 bases between. The length of the CDR3 is 15 residues. The germline CDR1 and CDR2 sequences are SGHRS and YFSETQ.

A note on this clone: Relative to the germline gene, one junction end is altered; a read error may explain this. This chain uses TRBV7-7 with TRBJ2-3, with D possibly TRBD2 on 6 matching bases. Looked up from germline, CDR1 is SSHAT and CDR2 is FNYEAQ (reference sequence). This CDR3 comprises 16 residues. The CDR3 here is CASSLSPSVGRDTQYF. DNA of the CDR3: TGTGCTAGCAGCTTAAGTCCCAGCGTCGGGAGAGATACGCAGTATTTT.

This clone has a handful of counts. The chain is built from TRBV27 and TRBJ1-1; D gene unclear. In germline, CDR1 is MNHEY, CDR2 SMNVEV (reference sequence). This CDR3 region has 13 residues. V was pared by 2 bases and J by 2 bases, with 6 bases between. CDR3 sequence (DNA): TGTGCCAGCAGTTTAGTCAGAAACACTGAAGCTTTCTTT. Amino acids: CASSLVRNTEAFF.

The gene calls are TRBV5-1 and TRBJ1-4; TRBD1 matches at 8 bases. Germline trimming cut 3 bases from V and 6 bases from J; bases unmatched to any gene: 7. Germline CDR1 and CDR2: SGHRS and YFSETQ. CDR3 size: 15 residues. CDR3 bases: TGCGCCAGCAGCTCAGGACAGGGTCGGGATGAAAAACTGTTTTTT. Translating gives CASSSGQGRDEKLFF.

This chain links TRBV5-6 with TRBJ1-6; D possibly corresponds to TRBD1 (5 bases). Germline V gene sequence: CDR1 SGHDT, CDR2 YYEEEE. CDR3 size: 15 residues. Trimming took off 4 bases at V and 9 bases at J, with 17 bases between the two ends. Here the CDR3 DNA reads TGTGCCAGCAGCACCTGGGGGGGATTGGGTTCACCCCTCCACTTT. Protein: CASSTWGGLGSPLHF.

The chain recombines TRBV6-6 with TRBJ2-3; weak D call: TRBD2 (6 bases). Trimming removed 0 bases at V and 2 bases at J, with 9 bases between. CDR3 size: 15 residues. Germline-derived CDR1 and CDR2 are MNHNY and SVGAGI (reference sequence). CDR3 loop: CASSYSAGNTDTQYF. The CDR3 nucleotides read TGTGCCAGCAGTTACTCGGCGGGGAACACAGATACGCAGTATTTT.

The chain recombines TRBV5-1 with TRBJ2-3, with TRBD2 identical over 11 bases. This CDR3 is built from 16 residues. The V gene end was trimmed by 4 bases and the J gene end by 2 bases; junction bases not matched to a gene: 6. Germline V lookup: CDR1 SGHRS, CDR2 YFSETQ. The CDR3 loop reads CASSPQTSGVTDTQYF. The CDR3 DNA reads as TGCGCCAGCAGCCCGCAGACTAGCGGGGTCACAGATACGCAGTATTTT. The complete variable domain, with remaining parts taken from reference TRBV5-1 and TRBJ2-3, reads KAGVTQTPRYLIKTRGQQVTLSCSPISGHRSVSWYQQTPGQGLQFLFEYFSETQRNKGNFPGRFSGRQFSNSRSEMNVSTLELGDSALYLCASSPQTSGVTDTQYFGPGTRLTVL.